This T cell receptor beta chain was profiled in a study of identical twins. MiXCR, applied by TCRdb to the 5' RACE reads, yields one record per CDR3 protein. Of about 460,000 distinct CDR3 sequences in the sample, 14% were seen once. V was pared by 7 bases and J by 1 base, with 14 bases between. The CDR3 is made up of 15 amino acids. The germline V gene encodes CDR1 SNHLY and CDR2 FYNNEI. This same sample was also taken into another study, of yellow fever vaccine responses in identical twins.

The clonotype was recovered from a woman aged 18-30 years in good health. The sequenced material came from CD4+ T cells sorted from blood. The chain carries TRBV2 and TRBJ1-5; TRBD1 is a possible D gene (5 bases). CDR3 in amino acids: CASNGGGLSNQPQHF. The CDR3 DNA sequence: TGTGCCAGCAACGGGGGTGGATTAAGCAATCAGCCCCAGCATTTT. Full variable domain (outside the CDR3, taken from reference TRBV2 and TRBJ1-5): EPEVTQTPSHQVTQMGQEVILRCVPISNHLYFYWYRQILGQKVEFLVSFYNNEISEKSEIFDDQFSVERPDGSNFTLKIRSTKLEDSAMYFCASNGGGLSNQPQHFGDGTRLSIL.